Listed here are 6 T cell receptor beta chains from one sample, sequenced in a study of OX40 agonist ivuxolimab in advanced cancers. Only in-frame clones appear in the TCRdb table, and some are missing; sequencing was by immunoSEQ multiplex PCR. The sample lists 70,000 to 95,000 clones; under 95% were seen once. This specimen was CD4+ or CD8+ T cells sorted from blood, taken in a trial of the OX40 agonist ivuxolimab. All receptors derive from an adult with an advanced solid tumor such as melanoma, head and neck, liver or kidney cancer.

The V and J genes are TRBV5-4 and TRBJ2-7, with D perhaps matching TRBD2 (6 bases). Trimming pared 0 bases from V and 5 bases from J, leaving 15 bases between. From germline, CDR1 is SGHNT and CDR2 YYREEE (reference sequence). The length of the CDR3 is 15 residues. The CDR3 nucleotides read TGTGCCAGCAGCTTGGAGTGGGGGGATGGCAACGAGCAGTACTTC. Its protein is CASSLEWGDGNEQYF.

This clone has just a few counts. The chain employs TRBV5-6 and TRBJ2-2, with D unclear. The germline V gene encodes CDR1 SGHDT and CDR2 YYEEEE. Trimming stripped 0 bases from V and 6 bases from J, with 6 bases between. The CDR3 sequence is 13 residues long. The CDR3 DNA reads TGTGCCAGCAGCTTGGGACTCCCCGGGGAGCTGTTTTTT. It codes for CASSLGLPGELFF.

V and J are TRBV4-3 and TRBJ2-5; weak D call: TRBD2 (6 bases). This CDR3 has 15 amino acids. CDR1 is LGHNA, CDR2 YSLEER, per germline. V was trimmed by 4 bases and J by 2 bases, leaving 14 bases between them. CDR3 DNA: TGCGCCAGCAGCCCGGGGGTCGGGGGACAAGAGACCCAGTACTTC. Its protein is CASSPGVGGQETQYF.

This chain uses TRBV5-6 with TRBJ1-2; 10 bases map to TRBD1. J gave up 4 bases and V 2 bases, and 5 bases lay outside the gene matches. Germline-derived CDR1 and CDR2 are SGHDT and YYEEEE. The CDR3 runs 15 residues. CDR3 region: CASSFGTGDRYGYTF. CDR3 DNA: TGTGCCAGCAGCTTCGGGACAGGGGATCGCTATGGCTACACCTTC.

The chain employs TRBV15 and TRBJ1-2; no clear D gene. Trimming stripped 5 bases from V and 5 bases from J, with 12 bases between. The CDR3 runs to 13 residues. CDR1 and CDR2 (germline): LNHNV, YYDKDF (reference sequence). This CDR3 is CATSLQSGYGYTF. DNA of the CDR3: TGTGCCACCAGCTTACAGAGTGGATATGGCTACACCTTC.

This chain joins TRBV27 and TRBJ1-2, with TRBD1 matching 8 bases. Germline CDR1 MNHEY, CDR2 SMNVEV (reference sequence). This CDR3 is 15 amino acids long. V gave up 4 bases and J gave up 3 bases; unmatched junction bases: 7. The chain's CDR3 is CASSSSGGAYYGYTF. CDR3 bases: TGTGCCAGCAGTTCCTCAGGGGGCGCTTACTATGGCTACACCTTC.